The clone carrying this TCR beta chain was counted between two and nine times. Its specificity is not known. This may be a read error: a much more frequent sequence differs by one nucleotide. Stated time point: newly diagnosed GD, antithyroid drugs for less than 3 months. RNA extracted from PBMCs served as the sequencing template. An endocrinology department located in Xi'an, China, was where the patients came from. This specimen comes from a study of regulatory T cells in long-lasting Graves disease. Overall study findings and caveats: Persistent disease showed a preference for TRBV28, TRBJ1-2 and TRBJ2-5. Whereas new patients shared 800 to 1,000 public clonotypes, persistent patients shared more, at about 2,500.

The length of the CDR3 is 13 residues. Germline V gene sequence: CDR1 SGHTA, CDR2 FQGTGA. Assembly of TCR beta libraries relied on iRepertoire HTBI primers together with Arm-PCR of CDR3 regions. TCRdb called the multiplex PCR reads again in MiXCR, with one record for every CDR3 protein. The sample yields 300,000 to 400,000 distinct CDR3 sequences, 16% seen once. These same records also appear under a second study, on T cells in Graves' hyperthyroidism and ophthalmopathy. That source adds: Exclusions: uncontrolled infection, other autoimmune disease, pregnancy, lactation.

The sequence was obtained from a man in his forties or fifties with Graves disease. V usage is TRBV7-3 and J usage is TRBJ2-3; D not resolved. Sequencing was performed on peripheral blood mononuclear cells (PBMCs), taken at new diagnosis, from a patient treated with antithyroid drugs. The CDR3 sequence is CARSRVHTDTQYF. As DNA, the CDR3 is TGTGCCCGCAGCCGCGTTCACACAGATACGCAGTATTTT.